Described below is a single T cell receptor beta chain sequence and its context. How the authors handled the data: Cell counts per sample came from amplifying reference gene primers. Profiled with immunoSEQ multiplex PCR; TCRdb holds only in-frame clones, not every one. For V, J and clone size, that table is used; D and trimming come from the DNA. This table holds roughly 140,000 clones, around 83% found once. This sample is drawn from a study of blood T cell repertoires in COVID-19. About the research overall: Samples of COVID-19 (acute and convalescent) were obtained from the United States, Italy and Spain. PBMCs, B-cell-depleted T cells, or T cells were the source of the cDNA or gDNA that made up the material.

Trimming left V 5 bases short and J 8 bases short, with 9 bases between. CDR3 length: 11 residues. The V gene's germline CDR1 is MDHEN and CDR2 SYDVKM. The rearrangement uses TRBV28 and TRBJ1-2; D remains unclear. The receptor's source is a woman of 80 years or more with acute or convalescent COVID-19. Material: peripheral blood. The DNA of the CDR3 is TGTGCCAGCAGTCACTTACGAGGCTACACCTTC. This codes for CASSHLRGYTF.